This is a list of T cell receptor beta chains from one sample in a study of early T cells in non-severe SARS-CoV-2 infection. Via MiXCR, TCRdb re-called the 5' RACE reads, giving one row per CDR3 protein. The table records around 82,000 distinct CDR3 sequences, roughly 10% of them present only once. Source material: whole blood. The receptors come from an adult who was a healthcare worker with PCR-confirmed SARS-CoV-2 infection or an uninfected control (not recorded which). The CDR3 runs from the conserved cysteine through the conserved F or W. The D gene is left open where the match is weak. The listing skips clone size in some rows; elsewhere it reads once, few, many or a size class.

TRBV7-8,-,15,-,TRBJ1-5,TGTGCCAGCAGCCACGATGGGCGGCGCAATCAGCCCCAGCATTTT,CASSHDGRRNQPQHF
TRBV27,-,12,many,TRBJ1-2,TGTGCCAGCAGGTCCGCTTTTGGTGGCTACACCTTC,CASRSAFGGYTF
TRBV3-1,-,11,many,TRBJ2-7,TGTGCCAGCAGCCAAAGCTACGAGCAGTACTTC,CASSQSYEQYF
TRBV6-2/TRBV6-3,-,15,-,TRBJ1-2,TGTGCCAGCATCCGCCCGGGGGCTGAGCTCTATGGCTACACCTTC,CASIRPGAELYGYTF
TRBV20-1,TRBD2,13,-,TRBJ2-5,TGCAGTGCTGCTAGCGGGGGAGGGGAGACCCAGTACTTC,CSAASGGGETQYF
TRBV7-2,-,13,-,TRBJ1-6,TGTGCCAGCAGCTCGAGTATTCGTTCACCCCTCCACTTT,CASSSSIRSPLHF
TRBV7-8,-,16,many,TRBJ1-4,TGTGCCAGCAGCTCCCGGGACAACCCAACTAATGAAAAACTGTTTTTT,CASSSRDNPTNEKLFF
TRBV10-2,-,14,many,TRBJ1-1,TGCGCCAGCATTTCCGTCGGGGGCACTGAAGAGGCTTTCTTT,CASISVGGTEEAFF
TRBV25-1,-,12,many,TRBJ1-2,TGTGCCAGCAGTAACGGACAGTGGGGCTACACCTTC,CASSNGQWGYTF
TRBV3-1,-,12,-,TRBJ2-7,TGTGCCAGCAGCCAAGAAGGGGAAGGTTCAATTTTC,CASSQEGEGSIF
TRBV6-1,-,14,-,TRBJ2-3,TGTGCCAGCAGGGGCGGCTGGGACACAGATACGCAGTATTTT,CASRGGWDTDTQYF
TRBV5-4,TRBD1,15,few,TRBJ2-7,TGTGCCAGCAGCTTACCAGGGGGTTTATCCTACGAGCAGTACTTC,CASSLPGGLSYEQYF
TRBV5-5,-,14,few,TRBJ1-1,TGTGCCAGCAGCTTGGACCCGACAAACACTGAAGCTTTCTTT,CASSLDPTNTEAFF
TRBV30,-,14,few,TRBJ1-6,TGTGCCTGGGGGTTGGCAGCTAATAATTCACCCCTCCACTTT,CAWGLAANNSPLHF
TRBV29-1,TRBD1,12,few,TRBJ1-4,TGCAGCGTCAAGACAGGGGGAGAAAAACTGTTTTTT,CSVKTGGEKLFF
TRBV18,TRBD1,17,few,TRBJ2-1,TGTGCCAGCTCACCAGGTCGGGACAGGGCACTCCACAATGAGCAGTTCTTC,CASSPGRDRALHNEQFF
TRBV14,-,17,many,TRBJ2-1,TGTGCCAGCAGCCAATCTCGTGGAGGGGAGCTGAACAATGAGCAGTTCTTC,CASSQSRGGELNNEQFF
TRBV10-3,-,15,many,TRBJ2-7,TGTGCCATCAGCAAACTTGCCGGGACAATCTACGAGCAGTACTTC,CAISKLAGTIYEQYF
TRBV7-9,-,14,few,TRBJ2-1,TGTGCCAGCAGCTTAGAGTTCGTCGGCAATGAGCAGTTCTTC,CASSLEFVGNEQFF
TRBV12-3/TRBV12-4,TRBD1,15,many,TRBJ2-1,TGTGCCAGCACCTATTGGGACAGGGGAGACAATGAGCAGTTCTTC,CASTYWDRGDNEQFF
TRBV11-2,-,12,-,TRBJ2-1,TGTGCCAGCAGCCCCCTCCTCAGGGGGCAGTTCTTC,CASSPLLRGQFF
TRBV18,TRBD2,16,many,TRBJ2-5,TGTGCCAGCTCACCACAACAGCGGGGCCGCCAAGAGACCCAGTACTTC,CASSPQQRGRQETQYF
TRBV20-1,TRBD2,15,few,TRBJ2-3,TGCAGTGCTAGTCCGACTAGCGGGGGGGTAGATACGCAGTATTTT,CSASPTSGGVDTQYF
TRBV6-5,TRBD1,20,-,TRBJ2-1,TGTGCCAGCAGTTACCCTCAGACAGGGGAGATTTCTAGCTTCGACAATGAGCTGTTCTTC,CASSYPQTGEISSFDNELFF
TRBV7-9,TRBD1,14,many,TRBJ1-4,TGTGCCAGCAGCTCGACAGGGGCCGAAGAAAAACTGTTTTTT,CASSSTGAEEKLFF
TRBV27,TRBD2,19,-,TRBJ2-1,TGTGCCAGCAGTTACCCATCGACTAGCGGGGGGGTGGGCTACAATGAGCAGTTCTTC,CASSYPSTSGGVGYNEQFF
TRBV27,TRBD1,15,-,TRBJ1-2,TGTGCCAGCAGTTCTCTACAGGGGGAAAACTATGGCTACACCTTC,CASSSLQGENYGYTF
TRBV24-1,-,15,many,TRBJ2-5,TGTGCCACCAGTGATTCCCGGGACCCCAGGGAGACCCAGTACTTC,CATSDSRDPRETQYF
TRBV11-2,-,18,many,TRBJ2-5,TGTGCCAGCAGCTTAGGGAGGTCTCGGGGGCCCCTGCAAGAGACCCAGTACTTC,CASSLGRSRGPLQETQYF
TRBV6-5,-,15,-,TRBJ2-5,TGTGCCAGCAGTTACTCGGGACGACTGCAAGAGACCCAGTACTTC,CASSYSGRLQETQYF
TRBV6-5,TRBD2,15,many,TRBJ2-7,TGTGCCAGCAGTTACGGTGGCGGGGGAGCCTACGAGCAGTACTTC,CASSYGGGGAYEQYF
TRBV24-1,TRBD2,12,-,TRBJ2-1,TGTGCCACCGCCCGGGAGGGAAATGAGCAGTTCTTC,CATAREGNEQFF
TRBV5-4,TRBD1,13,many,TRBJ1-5,TGTGCCAGCAGCTCCGGACAGGGCCAGCCCCAGCATTTT,CASSSGQGQPQHF
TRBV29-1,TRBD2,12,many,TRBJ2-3,TGCAGCGGCGGGGGGGCCACAGATACGCAGTATTTT,CSGGGATDTQYF
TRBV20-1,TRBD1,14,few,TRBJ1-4,TGCAGTGCTAGAGGACAGGGGGCGGGTGAAAAACTGTTTTTT,CSARGQGAGEKLFF
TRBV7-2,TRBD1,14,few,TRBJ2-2,TGTGCCAGCAGCCGGGACAGGGCCCCCGGGGAGCTGTTTTTT,CASSRDRAPGELFF
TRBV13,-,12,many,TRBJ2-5,TGTGCCAGCAGCTTTAATAAGGAGACCCAGTACTTC,CASSFNKETQYF
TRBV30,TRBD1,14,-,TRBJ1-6,TGTGCCTGGAAGGGGGACAGGGAGGTGTCACCCCTCCACTTT,CAWKGDREVSPLHF
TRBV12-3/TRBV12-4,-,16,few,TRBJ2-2,TGTGCCAGCAGTTTAGCGGGGACCGGGAACACCGGGGAGCTGTTTTTT,CASSLAGTGNTGELFF
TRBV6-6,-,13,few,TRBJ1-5,TGTGCCAGCAGTTATGGAGTTAATCAGCCCCAGCATTTT,CASSYGVNQPQHF
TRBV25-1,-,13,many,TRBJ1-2,TGTGCCAGCAGTGCCAGAGGTGCTCGGGGCTACACCTTC,CASSARGARGYTF
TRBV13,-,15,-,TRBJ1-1,TGTGCCAGCAGCTCAGCTGCGGGTCTGAACACTGAAGCTTTCTTT,CASSSAAGLNTEAFF
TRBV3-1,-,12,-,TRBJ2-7,TGTGCCAGCAGGGGCCCCGAGGGCTTGCAGTACTTC,CASRGPEGLQYF
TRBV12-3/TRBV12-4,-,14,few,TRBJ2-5,TGTGCCAGCAGTTCCAGGGGGGACCTCGAGACCCAGTACTTC,CASSSRGDLETQYF
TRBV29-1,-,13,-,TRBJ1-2,TGCAGCGTAGAACAGGGCTCGGGGTATGGCTACACCTTC,CSVEQGSGYGYTF
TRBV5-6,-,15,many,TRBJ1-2,TGTGCCAGTCACTTTGAGGGCGGCGAAAGCGGTGGCTACACCTTC,CASHFEGGESGGYTF
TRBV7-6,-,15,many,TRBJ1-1,TGTGCCAGCAGCTTATGGGGAGGGAAGGAGAGTGAAGCTTTCTTT,CASSLWGGKESEAFF
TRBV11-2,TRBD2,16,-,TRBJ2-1,TGTGCCAGCAGCTCAGGACTAGCGGGGGCCAACAATGAGCAGTTCTTC,CASSSGLAGANNEQFF
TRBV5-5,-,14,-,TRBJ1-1,TGTGCCAGCAGCTTGGCAGGCGGTTACACTGAAGCTTTCTTT,CASSLAGGYTEAFF
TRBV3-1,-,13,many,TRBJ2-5,TGTGCCAGCAGCCACCACAGGGTCCTTGGCCAGTACTTC,CASSHHRVLGQYF
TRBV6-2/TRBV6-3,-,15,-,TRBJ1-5,TGTGCCAGCAGTCCCCCGGGGGGCCCGAATCAGCCCCAGCATTTT,CASSPPGGPNQPQHF
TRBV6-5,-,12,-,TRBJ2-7,TGTGCCAGCAGCCCTGGACACCCTCCAGAGTACTTC,CASSPGHPPEYF
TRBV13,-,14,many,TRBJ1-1,TGTGCCAGCAGCCTACGGGGTCCGAACACTGAAGCTTTCTTT,CASSLRGPNTEAFF
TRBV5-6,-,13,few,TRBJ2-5,TGTGCCAGCAGCTTAGGAAAGTTAGAGACCCAGTACTTC,CASSLGKLETQYF